This TCR beta chain was found in a study of Ad26.COV2.S vaccination and SARS-CoV-2 variants (dated by TCRdb to the early 2020s). With regard to the full study: Donors in the vaccine arm were drawn from COV1001, a multicentre, randomized, double-blind, placebo-controlled phase I-IIa trial testing Ad26.COV2.S in healthy adults. The TCR-sequenced set comprised approximately 32 samples: some 20 Ad26.COV2.S vaccine recipients, 5 placebo recipients and 8 SARS-CoV-2 convalescent individuals. Ad26.COV2.S was given intramuscularly at 5x10^10 or 1x10^11 viral particles, as a single shot or as two shots 56 days apart. The specificity and breadth of SARS-CoV-2-reactive T cell receptors after Ad26.COV2.S vaccination were assessed by TCRbeta repertoire sequencing. Investigators remained blinded to trial group allocation during experiments and outcome assessment. Participants in the trial were split at random into five groups of five each, receiving low-dose or high-dose Ad26.COV2.S once or twice, or else placebo on both occasions.

In the case of this clone: Its cognate antigen has yet to be identified. Base qualities were left out, and no much larger clone turns up one base away.

From its cysteine to its phenylalanine, the CDR3 spans 16 amino acids. The only DNA kept is the CDR3, 48 bases in frame from the first base. CDR1 and CDR2, per the germline V gene, are LGHNA and YSLEER. Compared with germline, V lacks 0 bases and J lacks 3 bases; bases without a gene match: 5. Findings and caveats that apply to the study as a whole: Comparing responses between vaccine doses or regimens was not something the study was powered to do. Vaccine and placebo recipients had similar non-spike TCR breadth, a finding consistent with the vaccine containing only spike. After vaccination, spike-specific CD8+ and CD4+ T cell responses were reported to show substantial breadth. Higher spike-specific TCR breadth was observed in Ad26.COV2.S recipients than in placebo recipients (P = 0.0014). According to the authors, total T cell responses may have been underestimated by the TCR breadth and depth analyses.

The sample's treatment or condition label, in plain terms: around 19 received Ad26.COV2.S at low or high dose, single or two shots; 5 received placebo; per-sample allocation not given. For vaccine and placebo recipients, the sequenced repertoires came from samples collected on day 63 after the first injection. Between 29 July and 7 August 2020, Cohort 1b enrolled approximately 26 adults aged 18-55 years at one site in Boston, USA. Ad26.COV2.S was a replication-incompetent adenovirus type 26 vector expressing a prefusion-stabilized SARS-CoV-2 spike protein from the original Wuhan strain. TCRbeta CDR3 regions were sequenced with the immunoSEQ Assay. After extraction, genomic DNA underwent amplification by bias-controlled multiplex PCR, followed by high-throughput sequencing. Concerning the study's data processing: To quantify the absolute abundance of every unique TCRbeta CDR3 region, sequences were collapsed and filtered. T cell fraction was estimated by normalizing TCRbeta template counts to usable DNA, with usable DNA measured through amplification of reference genes found in all nucleated cells. Repertoire TCRs were annotated as SARS-CoV-2-specific by exact matching of V gene, CDR3 amino acid sequence and J gene to a known reactive TCR set. The reference SARS-CoV-2 TCR set came from MIRA and was filtered for enrichment in COVID-19-positive ImmuneCODE repertoires, removing public or cross-reactive TCRs. Drawing on the MIRA antigens, annotated TCRs were analysed further at the level of specific ORF or position within ORF. Breadth was defined as annotated unique rearrangements over total unique productive rearrangements; depth was the summed frequency of those rearrangements. Group comparisons of TCR breadth used two-sided Wilcoxon rank-sum tests. In its TCRdb copy, this immuneACCESS table keeps in-frame sequences only and misses some clones. Where compared with another copy, unresolved V genes explain less than half of these, and the others have no known cause. Clonal size and the V and J genes are those of that table, whereas D and trimming came from the DNA. This sample is represented by approximately 480,000 clones; 87% of them were singletons. More than 10% of the sample is held by the ten biggest clonotypes.

This receptor was taken from a person between 18 and 65 years old who received the Ad26.COV2.S COVID-19 vaccine or a placebo. The sample here was peripheral blood, taken in a trial of Ad26.COV2.S vaccine versus placebo. The V and J genes are TRBV4-3 and TRBJ2-1; TRBD2 lines up with 7 middle nucleotides. The CDR3 reads CASSQDFTGGYNEQFF. At the DNA level, the sequence is TGCGCCAGCAGCCAAGATTTCACGGGGGGCTACAATGAGCAGTTCTTC.